The 6 T cell receptor beta chains below were found in one sample sequenced in a study of cytomegalovirus exposure and HLA in healthy donors. The primer mix had 60 Vbeta and 13 Jbeta primers. Method: immunoSEQ multiplex PCR; TCRdb's copy keeps in-frame clones and lacks some. The sample contains more than 85,000 clones, roughly 63% of which appear only once. The specimen was PBMCs. The receptors were gathered from a woman in her twenties or thirties in good health and CMV-seronegative.

This chain connects TRBV4-2 to TRBJ1-1; perhaps TRBD1 as D (6 bases). The germline V gene has CDR1 LGHNA and CDR2 YNFKEQ. Between the trimmed V and J ends, which lost 1 base and 4 bases, there was a span of 13 bases. The CDR3 has 15 amino acids. Here the CDR3 reads CASSQVGGGGTEAFF. CDR3 coding DNA: TGTGCCAGCAGCCAAGTGGGGGGCGGGGGCACTGAAGCTTTCTTT.

This clone was observed a few times. The chain recombines TRBV28 with TRBJ1-1; 7 nucleotides agree with TRBD1. The CDR3 consists of 17 residues. V lost 6 bases, J lost 1 base, and 14 bases stayed unmatched. Germline values: CDR1 MDHEN, CDR2 SYDVKM. The CDR3 DNA is TGTGCCAGCAGCCCCGGGACAGAGTTATACTCGAACACTGAAGCTTTCTTT. This encodes CASSPGTELYSNTEAFF.

To note about this clone: The junction shows a germline mismatch at one end, possibly a read error. Other DNA sequences within the sample encode an identical CDR3. The V call is TRBV11-1, the J call TRBJ1-2; 7 bases agree with TRBD1. This CDR3 spans 14 amino acids. Germline loops: CDR1 SGHAT, CDR2 FQDESV (reference sequence). The CDR3 DNA sequence: TGTGCCAGCAGCCCTGTCGGGACAGCCTATGGCTACACTTTC. It is translated as CASSPVGTAYGYTF.

The chain couples TRBV28 to TRBJ2-5; D not certain. V was shortened by 3 bases and J by 5 bases, with 16 bases between the two germline ends. Germline V gene sequence: CDR1 MDHEN, CDR2 SYDVKM. The CDR3 spans 15 residues. The CDR3 region has the DNA TGTGCCAGCAGTTTTAGGCTTGCCCCCGGGGAGACCCAGTACTTC. This codes for CASSFRLAPGETQYF.

The gene calls are TRBV18 and TRBJ2-1; TRBD1 agrees at 11 bases. V lost 0 bases, J lost 0 bases, and 7 bases stayed unmatched. The length of the CDR3 is 19 residues. Germline V gene lookup returns CDR1 KGHSH and CDR2 LQKENI. The CDR3 DNA is TGTGCCAGCTCACCACCGGACAGGGGGCCTTCAAGCTCCTACAATGAGCAGTTCTTC. This gives the protein CASSPPDRGPSSSYNEQFF. Combining the CDR3 with reference TRBV18 and TRBJ2-1 gives the whole variable domain NAGVMQNPRHLVRRRGQEARLRCSPMKGHSHVYWYRQLPEEGLKFMVYLQKENIIDESGMPKERFSAEFPKEGPSILRIQQVVRGDSAAYFCASSPPDRGPSSSYNEQFFGPGTRLTVL.

In its sample, this clone was seen a few times. The rearrangement joins TRBV6-4 to TRBJ1-2; D perhaps matches TRBD1 (6 bases). V lost 5 bases, J lost 3 bases, and 19 bases lay in between. Germline-derived CDR1 and CDR2 are MRHNA and SNTAGT. CDR3 length: 16 residues. The CDR3 sequence: CASSRPLQGADYGYTF. The DNA for the CDR3 is TGTGCCAGCAGTCGCCCCTTACAGGGCGCGGACTATGGCTACACCTTC.